Below are 4 T cell receptor beta chains sequenced from a single sample in a study of primary melanoma T cells and metastatic recurrence. The data were produced by immunoSEQ multiplex PCR, yet TCRdb's version contains in-frame clones alone and is incomplete. This repertoire shows approximately 590 clones, 60% to 85% found once; its top ten account for more than 45%. Source material: melanoma tumor tissue. These receptors came from a human donor with melanoma.

Concerning this clone itself: One junction end disagrees with the germline gene, perhaps due to a read error. The chain recombines TRBV5-1 with TRBJ1-3; tentative D call: TRBD1 (6 bases). The CDR3 runs to 14 residues. Germline V gives CDR1 SGHRS, CDR2 YFSETQ. As DNA, the CDR3 is TGCGTCAGCAGCCGCCTCGGGACCTGGGACATCATATATTTT. The encoded protein is CVSSRLGTWDIIYF.

The gene calls are TRBV10-2 and TRBJ2-1; perhaps TRBD2 as D (6 bases). Trimming removed 6 bases at V and 4 bases at J, with 13 bases between. This CDR3 has 14 amino acids. The V gene's germline CDR1 is WSHSY and CDR2 SAAADI. CDR3 region: CASRSSGPYNEQFF. The CDR3 DNA reads as TGCGCCAGCAGGAGCAGCGGGCCTTACAATGAGCAGTTCTTC.

V and J are TRBV19 and TRBJ2-1; TRBD1 aligns across 8 bases. Germline assignment: CDR1 LNHDA and CDR2 SQIVND (reference sequence). V lost 6 bases to trimming and J lost 7 bases; unmatched junction nucleotides: 2. The CDR3 consists of 12 residues. The CDR3: CASRTGVNEQFF. The CDR3 coding sequence is TGTGCCAGTAGGACAGGGGTTAATGAGCAGTTCTTC.

The chain recombines TRBV11-3 with TRBJ2-1; maybe TRBD2 (6 bases). Germline-derived CDR1 and CDR2 are SGHNT and YENEEA. The CDR3 is 16 amino acids. The V end was cut by 2 bases, the J end by 8 bases, with 19 bases between. The CDR3 region has the DNA TGTGCCAGCAGCTTAAGTGGAGGGAGGCTACACCATGAGCAGTTCTTC. Protein: CASSLSGGRLHHEQFF.